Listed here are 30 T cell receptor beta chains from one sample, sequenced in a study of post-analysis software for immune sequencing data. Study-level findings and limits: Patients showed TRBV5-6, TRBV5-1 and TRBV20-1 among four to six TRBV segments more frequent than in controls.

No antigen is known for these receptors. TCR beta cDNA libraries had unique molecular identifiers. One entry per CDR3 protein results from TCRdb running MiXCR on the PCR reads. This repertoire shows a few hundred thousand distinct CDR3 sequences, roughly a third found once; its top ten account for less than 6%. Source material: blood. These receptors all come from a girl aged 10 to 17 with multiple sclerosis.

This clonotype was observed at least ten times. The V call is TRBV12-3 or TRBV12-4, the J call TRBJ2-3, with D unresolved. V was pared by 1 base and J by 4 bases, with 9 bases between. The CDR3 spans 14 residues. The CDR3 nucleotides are TGTGCCAGCAGTTTAGACTGGATCCCAGATACGCAGTATTTT. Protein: CASSLDWIPDTQYF.

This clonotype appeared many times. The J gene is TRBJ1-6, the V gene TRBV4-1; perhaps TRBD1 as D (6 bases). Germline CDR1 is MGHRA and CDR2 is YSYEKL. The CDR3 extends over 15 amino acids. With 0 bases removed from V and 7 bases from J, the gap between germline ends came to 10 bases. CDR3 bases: TGCGCCAGCAGCCAAGACGGGCAGGGGAATTCACCCCTCCACTTT. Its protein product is CASSQDGQGNSPLHF.

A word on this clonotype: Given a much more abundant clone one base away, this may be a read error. The CDR3 loop is CASRKQGSAQETQYF. Here the CDR3 DNA reads TGTGCCAGCAGGAAACAGGGAAGCGCCCAGGAGACCCAGTACTTC. This chain links TRBV28 with TRBJ2-5, with D possibly matching TRBD1 (6 bases). V lost 6 bases, J lost 5 bases, and 19 bases lay in between. In germline, CDR1 is MDHEN, CDR2 SYDVKM. There are 15 residues in the CDR3.

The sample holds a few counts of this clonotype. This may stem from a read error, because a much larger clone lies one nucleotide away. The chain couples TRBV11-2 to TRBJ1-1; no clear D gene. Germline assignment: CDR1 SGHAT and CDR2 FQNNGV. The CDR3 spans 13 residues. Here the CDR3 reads CTSSSDPQTEAFF. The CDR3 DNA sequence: TGTACCAGCAGCTCCGACCCCCAGACTGAAGCTTTCTTT.

CDR3 DNA sequence: TGTGCCAGCAGTTTCGGGAGGGCTAATGAAAAACTGTTTTTT. Protein: CASSFGRANEKLFF. V usage is TRBV27 and J usage is TRBJ1-4; D uncertain. The CDR3 covers 14 residues. Per germline, CDR1 MNHEY and CDR2 SMNVEV (reference sequence). V was clipped by 3 bases and J by 3 bases, with 8 bases between them.

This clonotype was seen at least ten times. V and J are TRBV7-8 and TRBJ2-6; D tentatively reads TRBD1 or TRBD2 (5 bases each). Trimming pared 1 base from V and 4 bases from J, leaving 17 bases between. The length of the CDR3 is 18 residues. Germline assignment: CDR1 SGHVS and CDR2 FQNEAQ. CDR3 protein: CASSLEAGTFLGANVLTF. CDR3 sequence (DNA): TGTGCCAGCAGCTTAGAGGCAGGGACCTTTTTGGGGGCCAACGTCCTGACTTTC.

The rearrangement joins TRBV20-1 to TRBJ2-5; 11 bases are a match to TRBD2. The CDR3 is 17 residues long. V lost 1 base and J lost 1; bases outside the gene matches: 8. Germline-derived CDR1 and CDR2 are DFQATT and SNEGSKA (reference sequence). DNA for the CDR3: TGCAGTGCTAGAGGTAGCGGGGGGGCCTCCGTCCAAGAGACCCAGTACTTC. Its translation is CSARGSGGASVQETQYF.

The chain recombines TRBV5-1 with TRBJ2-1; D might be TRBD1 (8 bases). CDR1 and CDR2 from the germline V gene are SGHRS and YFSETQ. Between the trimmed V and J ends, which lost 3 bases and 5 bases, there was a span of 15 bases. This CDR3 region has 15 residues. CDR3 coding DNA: TGCGCCAGCAGCTGGACAGGGAGGGGAGACAATGAGCAGTTCTTC. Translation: CASSWTGRGDNEQFF.

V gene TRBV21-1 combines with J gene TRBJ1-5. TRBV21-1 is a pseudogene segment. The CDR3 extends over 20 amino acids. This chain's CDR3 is CASPAFPSNPTGRGYQPQHF. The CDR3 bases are TGTGCCAGCCCTGCGTTCCCATCTAATCCAACAGGGAGGGGGTATCAGCCCCAGCATTTT.

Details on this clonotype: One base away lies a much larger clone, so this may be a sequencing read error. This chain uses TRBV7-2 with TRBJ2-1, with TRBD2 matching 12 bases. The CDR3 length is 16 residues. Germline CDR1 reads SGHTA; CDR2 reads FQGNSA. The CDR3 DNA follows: TGTGCCGGCAGCTTAGAGGCTAGCGGGGGGGTGTATGAGCAGTTCTTC. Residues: CAGSLEASGGVYEQFF.

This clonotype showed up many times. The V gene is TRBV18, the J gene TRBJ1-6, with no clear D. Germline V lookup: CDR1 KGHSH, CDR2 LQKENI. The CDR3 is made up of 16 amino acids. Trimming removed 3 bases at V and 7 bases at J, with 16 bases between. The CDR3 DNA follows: TGTGCCAGCTCACCCGGCAGTCGGTCGGGGAATTCACCCCTCCACTTT. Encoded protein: CASSPGSRSGNSPLHF. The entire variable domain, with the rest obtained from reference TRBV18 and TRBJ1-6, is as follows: NAGVMQNPRHLVRRRGQEARLRCSPMKGHSHVYWYRQLPEEGLKFMVYLQKENIIDESGMPKERFSAEFPKEGPSILRIQQVVRGDSAAYFCASSPGSRSGNSPLHFGNGTRLTVT.

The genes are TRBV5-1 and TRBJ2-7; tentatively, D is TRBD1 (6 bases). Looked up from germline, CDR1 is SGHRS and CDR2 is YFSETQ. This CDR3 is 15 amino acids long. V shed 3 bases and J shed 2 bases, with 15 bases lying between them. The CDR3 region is CASSSAPGQTYEQYF. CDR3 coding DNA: TGCGCCAGCAGCTCCGCGCCGGGACAAACCTACGAGCAGTACTTC.

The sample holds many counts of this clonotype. The CDR3 bases are TGTGCCATCAGTAGCGGGAGTGATGAGCAGTTCTTC. This sequence encodes CAISSGSDEQFF. The chain links TRBV10-3 to TRBJ2-1; 8 bases map to TRBD2. Germline values: CDR1 ENHRY, CDR2 SYGVKD. V dropped 5 bases and J dropped 8; count of bases not matched to a gene: 2. The CDR3 is 12 residues long.

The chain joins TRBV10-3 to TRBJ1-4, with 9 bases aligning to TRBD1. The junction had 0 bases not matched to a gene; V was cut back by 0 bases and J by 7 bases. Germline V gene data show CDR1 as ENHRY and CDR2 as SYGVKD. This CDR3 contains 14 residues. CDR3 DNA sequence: TGTGCCATCAGTGAGTCGGACAGGGGTGAAAAACTGTTTTTT. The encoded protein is CAISESDRGEKLFF.

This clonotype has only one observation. The CDR3 DNA follows: TGCGCCAGCAGCTTGAACGGGGGGGCCGGGAATGAGCAGTTCTTC. As protein: CASSLNGGAGNEQFF. J is TRBJ2-1 and V is TRBV5-1; 8 bases line up with TRBD2. This CDR3 comprises 15 residues. Trimming took 1 base from V and 7 from J; bases not matched to a gene: 7. CDR1 is SGHRS and CDR2 is YFSETQ in the germline V gene.

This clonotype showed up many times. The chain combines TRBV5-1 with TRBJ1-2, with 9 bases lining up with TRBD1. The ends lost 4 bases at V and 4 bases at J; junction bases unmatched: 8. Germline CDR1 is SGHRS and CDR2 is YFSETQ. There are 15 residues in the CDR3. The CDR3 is CASSGTGGAGYGYTF. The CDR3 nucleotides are TGCGCCAGCAGCGGCACAGGGGGCGCAGGCTATGGCTACACCTTC.

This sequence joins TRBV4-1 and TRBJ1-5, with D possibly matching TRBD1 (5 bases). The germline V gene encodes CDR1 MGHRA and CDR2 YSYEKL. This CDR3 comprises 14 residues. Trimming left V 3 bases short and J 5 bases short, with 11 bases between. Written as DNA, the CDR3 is TGCGCCAGCAGCCAGCGTTGGGGGGATCAGCCCCAGCATTTT. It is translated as CASSQRWGDQPQHF.

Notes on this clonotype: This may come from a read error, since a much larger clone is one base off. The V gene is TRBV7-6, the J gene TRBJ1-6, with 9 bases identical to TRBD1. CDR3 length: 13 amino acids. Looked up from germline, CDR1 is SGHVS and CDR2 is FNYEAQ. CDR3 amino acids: CASSDRGGSPLYF. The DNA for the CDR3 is TGTGCCAGCTCGGACAGGGGAGGATCACCCCTCTACTTT.

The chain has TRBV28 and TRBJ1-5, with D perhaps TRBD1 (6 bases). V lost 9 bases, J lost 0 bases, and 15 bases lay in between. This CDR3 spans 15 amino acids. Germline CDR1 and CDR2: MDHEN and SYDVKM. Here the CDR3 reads CASWRGALSNQPQHF. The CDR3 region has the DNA TGTGCCAGTTGGAGGGGGGCGCTTAGCAATCAGCCCCAGCATTTT.

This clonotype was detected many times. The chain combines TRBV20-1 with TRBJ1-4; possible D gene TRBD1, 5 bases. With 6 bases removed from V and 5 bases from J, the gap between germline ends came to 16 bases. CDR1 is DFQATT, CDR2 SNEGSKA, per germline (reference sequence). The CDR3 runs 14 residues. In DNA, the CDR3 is TGCAGTGCGGGAGGGACGGATGAAAATGAAAAACTGTTTTTT. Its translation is CSAGGTDENEKLFF.

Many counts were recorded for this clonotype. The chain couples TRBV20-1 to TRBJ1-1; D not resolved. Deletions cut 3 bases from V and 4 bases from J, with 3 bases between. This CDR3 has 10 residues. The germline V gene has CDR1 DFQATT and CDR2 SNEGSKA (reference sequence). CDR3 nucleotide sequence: TGCAGTGCTAGGGGCACTGAAGCTTTCTTT. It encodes CSARGTEAFF.

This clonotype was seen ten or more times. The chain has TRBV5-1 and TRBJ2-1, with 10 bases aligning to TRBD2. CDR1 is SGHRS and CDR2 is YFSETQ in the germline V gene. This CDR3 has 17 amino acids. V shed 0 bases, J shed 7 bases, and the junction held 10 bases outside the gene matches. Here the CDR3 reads CASSLAPGASGGNEQFF. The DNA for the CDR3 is TGCGCCAGCAGCTTGGCACCTGGGGCTAGCGGGGGAAATGAGCAGTTCTTC.

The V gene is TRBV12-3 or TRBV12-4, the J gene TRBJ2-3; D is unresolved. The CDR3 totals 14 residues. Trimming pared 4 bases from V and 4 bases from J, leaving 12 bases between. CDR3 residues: CASSSGGSADTQYF. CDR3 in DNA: TGTGCCAGCAGTTCCGGCGGCAGCGCAGATACGCAGTATTTT.

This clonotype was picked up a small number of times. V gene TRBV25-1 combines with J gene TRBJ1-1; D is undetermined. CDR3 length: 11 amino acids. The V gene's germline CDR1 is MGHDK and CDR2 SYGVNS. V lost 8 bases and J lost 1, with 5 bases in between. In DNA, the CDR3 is TGTGCCAGCGGACCGAACACTGAAGCTTTCTTT. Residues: CASGPNTEAFF.

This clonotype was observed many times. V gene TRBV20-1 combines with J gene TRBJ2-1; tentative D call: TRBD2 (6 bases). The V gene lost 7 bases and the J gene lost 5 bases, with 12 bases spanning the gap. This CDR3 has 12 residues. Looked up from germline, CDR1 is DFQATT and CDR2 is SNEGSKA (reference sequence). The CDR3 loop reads CSGQLANNEQFF. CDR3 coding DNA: TGCAGTGGGCAACTAGCCAACAATGAGCAGTTCTTC.

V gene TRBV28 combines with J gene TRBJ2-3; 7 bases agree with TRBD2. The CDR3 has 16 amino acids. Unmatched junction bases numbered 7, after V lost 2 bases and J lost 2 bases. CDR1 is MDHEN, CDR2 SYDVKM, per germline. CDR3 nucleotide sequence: TGTGCCAGCAGTTTAGTTTGGGCGGGAGCCACAGATACGCAGTATTTT. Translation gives CASSLVWAGATDTQYF.

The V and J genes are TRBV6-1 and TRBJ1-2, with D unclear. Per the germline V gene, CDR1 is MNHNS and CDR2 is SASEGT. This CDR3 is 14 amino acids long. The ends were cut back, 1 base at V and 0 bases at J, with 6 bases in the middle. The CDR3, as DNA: TGTGCCAGCAGTGAAGTTGGAGCTAACTATGGCTACACCTTC. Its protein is CASSEVGANYGYTF.

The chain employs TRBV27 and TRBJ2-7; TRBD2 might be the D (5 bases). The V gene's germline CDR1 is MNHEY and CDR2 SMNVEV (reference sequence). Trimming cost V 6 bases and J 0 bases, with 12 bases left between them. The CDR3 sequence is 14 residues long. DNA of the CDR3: TGTGCCAGCAGCCCTAGCCCTTACTCCTACGAGCAGTACTTC. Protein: CASSPSPYSYEQYF.

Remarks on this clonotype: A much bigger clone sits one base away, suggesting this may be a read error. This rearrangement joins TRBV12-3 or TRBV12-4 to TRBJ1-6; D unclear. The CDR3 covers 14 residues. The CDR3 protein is CASSWEDGNSPPHF. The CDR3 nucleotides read TGTGCCAGCAGTTGGGAGGACGGAAATTCACCCCCCCACTTT.

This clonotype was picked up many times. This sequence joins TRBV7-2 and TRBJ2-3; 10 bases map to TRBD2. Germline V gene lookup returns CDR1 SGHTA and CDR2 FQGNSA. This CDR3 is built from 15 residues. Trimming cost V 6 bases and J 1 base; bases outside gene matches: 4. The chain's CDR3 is CASRKTSGGTDTQYF. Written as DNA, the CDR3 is TGTGCCAGCAGGAAAACTAGCGGGGGCACAGATACGCAGTATTTT.